This T cell receptor beta chain was recovered during a study of blood T cell repertoires in COVID-19. The overall study: Some COVID-19 samples were acute and others convalescent; all came from the United States, Italy and Spain. Sources were T cells, B-cell-depleted T cells, or PBMCs; the material itself was cDNA or gDNA.

TCRdb's table, derived via immunoSEQ multiplex PCR, lists solely in-frame clones and lacks some. The sample lists 350,000 or so clones; around 89% were seen once. Trimming removed 3 bases from V and 8 bases from J; junction bases left unmatched: 2. Per germline, CDR1 DFQATT and CDR2 SNEGSKA (reference sequence). This CDR3 has 12 residues. The sequencing sample was made of peripheral blood. The source is a woman aged 25 to 45 with COVID-19, enrolled during active disease. The chain uses TRBV20-1 and TRBJ2-1, with 9 bases matching TRBD1. In DNA form, the CDR3 reads TGCAGTGCTAGTTGGACAGGGGATGAGCAGTTCTTC. Protein: CSASWTGDEQFF.